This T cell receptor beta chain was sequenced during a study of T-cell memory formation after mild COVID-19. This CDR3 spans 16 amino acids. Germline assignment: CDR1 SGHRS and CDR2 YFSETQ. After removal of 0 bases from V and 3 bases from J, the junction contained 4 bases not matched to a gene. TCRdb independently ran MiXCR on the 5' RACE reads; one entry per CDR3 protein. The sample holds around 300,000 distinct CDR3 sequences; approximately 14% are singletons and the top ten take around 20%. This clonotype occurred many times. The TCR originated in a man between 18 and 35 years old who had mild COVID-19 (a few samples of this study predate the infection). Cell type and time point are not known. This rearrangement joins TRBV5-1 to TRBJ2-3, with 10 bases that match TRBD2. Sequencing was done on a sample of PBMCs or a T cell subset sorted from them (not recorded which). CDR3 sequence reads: CASSLGGLALTDTQYF. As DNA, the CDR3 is TGCGCCAGCAGCTTGGGGGGACTAGCGTTGACAGATACGCAGTATTTT.